The entry below describes one T cell receptor beta chain. This entry belongs to a study of T cell changes during pregnancy in multiple sclerosis. The V gene's germline CDR1 is SGHRS and CDR2 YFSETQ. The CDR3 covers 14 residues. Trimming removed 5 bases at V and 3 bases at J, with 15 bases between. Profiled with immunoSEQ multiplex PCR; TCRdb holds only in-frame clones, not every one. Among about 71,000 clones, around 90% were seen once, and the ten largest hold approximately 1%. This sequence originates from a female donor with multiple sclerosis, enrolled in a pregnancy study. The chain is built from TRBV5-1 and TRBJ2-7; D is perhaps TRBD2 (6 bases). This specimen consisted of peripheral blood, obtained in the third trimester of pregnancy. CDR3 sequence reads: CASSRYGGSYEQYF. The CDR3 DNA reads as TGCGCCAGCAGTCGATATGGGGGGAGCTACGAGCAGTACTTC.